The rows below give T cell receptor beta chains drawn from one sample of a study of T-cell reconstitution after alpha-beta-depleted transplantation in children. TCRdb re-analysed the PCR reads in MiXCR, keeping a single row per CDR3 protein. The sample carries approximately 800,000 distinct CDR3 sequences, roughly 16% recorded once. The specimen comprised PBMCs, mostly from graft donor cells, sampled 360 days after TCRalphabeta/CD19-depleted stem cell transplant. The receptors derive from a male patient younger than 18 who had a stem cell transplant for acute lymphoblastic leukemia, so the T cells may come from the graft donor. CDR3s include the opening cysteine and the closing phenylalanine or tryptophan. The order of the fields is D gene, J gene, clone size, V gene, CDR3 protein, CDR3 DNA. A D gene is named only where the DNA matches it firmly. Some rows mark clone size as missing; the rest say once, few, many or name a class of expanded clone.

TRBD1 TRBJ1-3 few TRBV12-5 CASGPTGRNTIYF TGTGCTAGTGGCCCGACAGGGAGAAACACCATATATTTT
. TRBJ2-7 . TRBV7-8 CASSNPTGYYEQYF TGTGCCAGCAGTAACCCTACGGGATACTACGAGCAGTACTTC
. TRBJ2-2 few TRBV5-1 CASTKTATGELFF TGCGCCAGCACCAAGACTGCTACCGGGGAGCTGTTTTTT
TRBD2 TRBJ2-7 . TRBV20-1 CSAQAGGPSSYEQYF TGCAGTGCGCAAGCGGGAGGGCCCAGCTCCTACGAGCAGTACTTC
. TRBJ1-2 few TRBV29-1 CSVEDPGHFYGYTF TGCAGCGTTGAAGATCCGGGACATTTCTATGGCTACACCTTC
. TRBJ2-1 . TRBV9 CASQNWDNEQFF TGTGCCAGCCAGAACTGGGACAATGAGCAGTTCTTC
. TRBJ1-4 few TRBV20-1 CSAHLYGAFNEKLFF TGCAGTGCTCACCTCTACGGGGCCTTTAATGAAAAACTGTTTTTT
TRBD2 TRBJ2-7 few TRBV25-1 CASSTPVGLAGGPVYYEQYF TGTGCCAGCAGTACCCCAGTGGGACTAGCGGGAGGGCCCGTCTACTACGAGCAGTACTTC
. TRBJ2-7 few TRBV10-3 CAISAAGKSSYEQYF TGTGCCATCAGTGCCGCCGGGAAAAGCTCCTACGAGCAGTACTTC
. TRBJ2-4 few TRBV5-1 CATTAPAGSRQLAKNIQYF TGCGCCACGACTGCCCCTGCAGGGTCCAGACAGCTAGCCAAAAACATTCAGTACTTC
. TRBJ2-7 . TRBV29-1 CSVEHRYEQYF TGCAGCGTTGAACACAGATACGAGCAGTACTTC
TRBD2 TRBJ2-5 . TRBV7-3 CASSLKRLAGEETQYF TGTGCCAGCAGCTTAAAGAGACTAGCGGGAGAAGAGACCCAGTACTTC
. TRBJ2-7 few TRBV10-3 CAISGTPSYEQYF TGTGCCATCAGCGGGACACCCTCCTACGAGCAGTACTTC
. TRBJ1-4 many TRBV29-1 CSVRGGGEKLFF TGCAGCGTTCGCGGGGGTGGTGAAAAACTGTTTTTT
. TRBJ2-2 . TRBV7-9 CASDSSANTGELFF TGTGCCAGCGATAGTTCCGCGAACACCGGGGAGCTGTTTTTT
. TRBJ2-7 few TRBV27 CASRSGAGSYEQYF TGTGCCAGCAGATCCGGGGCTGGCTCCTACGAGCAGTACTTC
TRBD2 TRBJ2-1 few TRBV27 CASRVGGANEQFF TGTGCCAGCAGGGTCGGGGGGGCCAATGAGCAGTTCTTC
TRBD1 TRBJ1-5 . TRBV27 CASSLRTGGMPQHF TGTGCCAGCAGTCTACGGACAGGGGGGATGCCCCAGCATTTT
TRBD2 TRBJ2-3 many TRBV29-1 CSVESTSGSTDTQYF TGCAGCGTTGAATCGACTAGCGGGAGCACAGATACGCAGTATTTT
. TRBJ2-7 many TRBV12-3/TRBV12-4 CASSFKRLSYEQYF TGTGCCAGCAGTTTCAAGCGGCTCTCCTACGAGCAGTACTTC
. TRBJ1-2 . TRBV4-1 CASSPPQTGSYGYTF TGCGCCAGCAGCCCACCGCAGACAGGTAGCTATGGCTACACCTTC
. TRBJ2-5 few TRBV11-2 CASLSRGRKETQYF TGTGCCAGCCTGTCCCGGGGCAGAAAAGAGACCCAGTACTTC
. TRBJ2-1 . TRBV20-1 CSAYGRPSYNEQFF TGCAGTGCTTATGGGCGACCCTCCTACAATGAGCAGTTCTTC
. TRBJ2-1 few TRBV28 CASSWTGRLYNEQFF TGTGCCAGCAGTTGGACCGGTAGGTTATACAATGAGCAGTTCTTC
. TRBJ2-1 many TRBV5-6 CASSLSIEQFF TGTGCCAGCAGCTTGAGCATTGAGCAGTTCTTC
. TRBJ2-7 few TRBV21-1 CASTPRGREESSYEQYF TGTGCCAGCACCCCTAGAGGGCGTGAAGAGAGCTCCTACGAGCAGTACTTC
. TRBJ2-7 few TRBV27 CASSGTVFGSYEQYF TGTGCCAGCAGTGGAACGGTCTTTGGCTCCTACGAGCAGTACTTC
TRBD1 TRBJ2-5 once TRBV7-3 CASSEGQGTQETQYF TGTGCCAGCAGCGAGGGACAGGGTACTCAAGAGACCCAGTACTTC
TRBD1 TRBJ1-5 many TRBV30 CAWNTGASNQPQHF TGTGCCTGGAATACAGGGGCGAGCAATCAGCCCCAGCATTTT
. TRBJ1-1 . TRBV18 CASSLGGSEAFF TGTGCCAGCTCTCTGGGGGGCTCTGAAGCTTTCTTT
. TRBJ2-1 few TRBV7-2 CASSLYVGTYNEQFF TGTGCCAGCAGCTTATATGTAGGGACCTACAATGAGCAGTTCTTC
. TRBJ2-7 many TRBV7-8 CASRVSASSYEQYF TGTGCCAGCAGGGTATCTGCATCTTCCTACGAGCAGTACTTC
TRBD2 TRBJ2-3 . TRBV2 CATVRGSGRADTQYF TGTGCCACCGTCCGTGGTAGCGGGAGGGCAGATACGCAGTATTTT
TRBD1 TRBJ2-1 . TRBV12-3/TRBV12-4 CASTARGQGYYNEQFF TGTGCCAGCACTGCCCGCGGACAGGGTTACTACAATGAGCAGTTCTTC
TRBD1 TRBJ2-1 few TRBV13 CASRPPYRGEQFF TGTGCCAGCAGACCCCCCTACAGGGGAGAGCAGTTCTTC
. TRBJ2-7 . TRBV20-1 CSARDPGWGYEQYF TGCAGTGCTAGAGATCCAGGGTGGGGCTACGAGCAGTACTTC
TRBD1 TRBJ2-1 many TRBV12-3/TRBV12-4 CASSSRTGVYNEQFF TGTGCCAGCAGTTCCCGGACAGGGGTGTACAATGAGCAGTTCTTC
. TRBJ1-1 few TRBV4-2 CASSQGHTGENTEAFF TGTGCCAGCAGCCAAGGTCATACCGGGGAGAACACTGAAGCTTTCTTT
. TRBJ2-7 . TRBV4-2 CASSQVVFGTPTYEQYF TGTGCCAGCAGCCAAGTAGTTTTCGGGACACCCACCTACGAGCAGTACTTC
. TRBJ2-6 many TRBV14 CASSQFLSETGYGWANVLTF TGTGCCAGCAGCCAATTCCTCTCCGAGACAGGCTATGGATGGGCCAACGTCCTGACTTTC
. TRBJ1-2 . TRBV7-3 CASTTSPGRGDGYTF TGTGCCAGCACTACTAGCCCAGGGCGAGGGGATGGCTACACCTTC
. TRBJ1-2 few TRBV29-1 CSVETTYYGYTF TGCAGCGTTGAGACAACCTACTATGGCTACACCTTC
. TRBJ2-5 many TRBV5-1 CASSLGTNQETQYF TGCGCCAGCAGCTTGGGGACTAACCAAGAGACCCAGTACTTC
TRBD2 TRBJ2-3 few TRBV6-2/TRBV6-3 CASSLRHSGASTDTQYF TGTGCCAGCAGTCTCCGTCATAGCGGGGCAAGCACAGATACGCAGTATTTT
TRBD2 TRBJ2-7 . TRBV4-1 CASSQVIAGGSYEQYF TGCGCCAGCAGCCAAGTTATAGCGGGAGGGTCCTACGAGCAGTACTTC
TRBD2 TRBJ2-7 . TRBV12-3/TRBV12-4 CASSSPSGESYEQYF TGTGCCAGCAGTTCCCCTAGCGGGGAGAGCTACGAGCAGTACTTC
. TRBJ1-4 . TRBV5-1 CASTKNAGRGGEKLFF TGCGCCAGCACTAAAAACGCGGGCAGGGGTGGCGAAAAACTGTTTTTT
TRBD2 TRBJ2-1 many TRBV5-1 CASSPGTSGLRLRDEQFF TGCGCCAGCAGCCCCGGGACTAGCGGTCTCCGCCTTAGAGATGAGCAGTTCTTC
. TRBJ2-7 . TRBV10-3 CAISDWEQGYEQYF TGTGCCATCAGTGATTGGGAACAGGGCTACGAGCAGTACTTC
. TRBJ2-3 . TRBV5-1 CASSLIQGSTDTQYF TGCGCCAGCAGCTTGATTCAGGGAAGCACAGATACGCAGTATTTT
. TRBJ1-2 . TRBV29-1 CSVTGPGGYTF TGCAGCGTCACAGGGCCGGGGGGCTACACCTTC
. TRBJ1-3 . TRBV3-1 CASSQEVTLDSGNTIYF TGTGCCAGCAGCCAAGAGGTTACACTAGATTCTGGAAACACCATATATTTT
TRBD1 TRBJ1-5 many TRBV7-2 CASSSVGTASSNQPQHF TGTGCCAGCAGTTCGGTGGGGACAGCCAGTAGCAATCAGCCCCAGCATTTT
. TRBJ1-5 few TRBV7-6 CASSRFEGLNQPQHF TGTGCCAGCAGCCGGTTTGAGGGACTCAATCAGCCCCAGCATTTT
. TRBJ2-3 few TRBV27 CASKGLPPNRGDTQYF TGTGCCAGCAAGGGGTTACCCCCGAATCGGGGAGATACGCAGTATTTT
TRBD2 TRBJ2-5 . TRBV4-2 CASSQVRDSSGHRLQETQYF TGTGCCAGCAGCCAAGTGCGGGATAGTAGCGGGCACAGGCTCCAAGAGACCCAGTACTTC
TRBD2 TRBJ2-2 . TRBV3-1 CASSHRRTSGLPGELFF TGTGCCAGCAGCCATCGTAGGACTAGCGGCCTCCCCGGGGAGCTGTTTTTT
. TRBJ2-1 many TRBV29-1 CSVARLEQFF TGCAGCGTTGCACGTCTTGAGCAGTTCTTC
. TRBJ2-2 . TRBV7-9 CASSLTRTVDHTGELFF TGTGCCAGCAGCTTAACTAGGACAGTAGACCACACCGGGGAGCTGTTTTTT
TRBD2 TRBJ2-1 . TRBV11-2 CASAGGASYNEQFF TGTGCCAGCGCGGGGGGCGCGTCCTACAATGAGCAGTTCTTC